The clone carrying this T cell receptor beta chain was seen more than once but under ten times. Its antigen remains unidentified. The data are from a study of blood T cells in healthy people across ages. Per the germline V gene, CDR1 is SGHRS and CDR2 is YFSETQ. V shed 2 bases, J shed 9 bases, and the junction held 5 bases outside the gene matches. The CDR3 covers 14 residues. Study-level points and caveats: Investigators viewed diversity estimates from one million T cells as underestimates, the study reported. It was the long-lived donors that had more naive CD4+ cells and higher diversity than aged donors.

Aged roughly 6 to 95, donors were systemically healthy Caucasians from Russia. A minimum of 7 million PBMCs was isolated per sample. The second PCR ran about 6 to 12 cycles with a sample-barcoded 5' primer and J-beta primers. One entry per CDR3 protein, called by TCRdb with MiXCR from the 5' RACE reads. The table records roughly 900,000 distinct CDR3 sequences, roughly 48% of them present only once. Sequencing was carried out using blood. This TCR derives from a man aged 30-40 years in good health. The V call is TRBV5-1, the J call TRBJ2-4, with 10 bases lining up with TRBD1. The CDR3 nucleotides are TGCGCCAGCAGCTTCGGGACAGGGGTTAGCATTCAGTACTTC. It encodes CASSFGTGVSIQYF.